The 29 T cell receptor beta chains below all came from one sample that was sequenced in a study of blood T cell repertoires in COVID-19. Measured with immunoSEQ multiplex PCR; TCRdb has only the in-frame clones, and not every one. Among hundreds of thousands of clones listed, 80% to 90% were seen once. Sequencing used PBMCs or T cells enriched from blood (not recorded which). These receptors originate from a man between 25 and 39 years old who had recovered from COVID-19.

The chain couples TRBV7-9 to TRBJ1-5; possible D gene TRBD1, 6 bases. This CDR3 region has 15 residues. V lost 3 bases, J lost 0 bases, and 9 bases lay in between. The germline CDR1 and CDR2 sequences are SEHNR and FQNEAQ (reference sequence). CDR3 sequence reads: CASSFEGDSNQPQHF. For the CDR3, the DNA is TGTGCCAGCAGCTTTGAGGGGGATAGCAATCAGCCCCAGCATTTT.

V is TRBV4-1 and J is TRBJ1-3, with D possibly being TRBD1 (6 bases). Germline values: CDR1 MGHRA, CDR2 YSYEKL. Trimming pared 0 bases from V and 5 bases from J, leaving 14 bases between. The CDR3 length is 16 residues. This CDR3 is CASSQDRGADRNTIYF. CDR3 in DNA: TGCGCCAGCAGCCAAGATCGGGGGGCTGACAGAAACACCATATATTTT.

This clone came up a few times. The chain is built from TRBV29-1 and TRBJ1-1; D is uncertain. Trimming cost V 4 bases and J 0 bases, with 9 bases left between them. CDR3 length equals 13 residues. The germline CDR1 and CDR2 sequences are SQVTM and ANQGSEA. Here the CDR3 DNA reads TGCAGCGTTGTTGGGCACTTGAACACTGAAGCTTTCTTT. Translating it yields CSVVGHLNTEAFF.

This rearrangement joins TRBV3-1 (or the pseudogene TRBV3-2) to TRBJ2-5, with D tentatively TRBD2 (5 bases). V was trimmed by 5 bases and J by 1 base, leaving 8 bases between them. Germline CDR1 and CDR2: LGHDT and YNNKEL (reference sequence). The CDR3 is 13 amino acids. CDR3 in amino acids: CASSKSGQETQYF. CDR3 sequence (DNA): TGTGCCAGCAGCAAGAGCGGCCAAGAGACCCAGTACTTC.

V is TRBV7-2 and J is TRBJ1-1, with TRBD1 matching 8 bases. This CDR3 has 15 amino acids. V was pared by 3 bases and J by 10 bases, with 13 bases of the junction left unmatched. Germline V gene sequence: CDR1 SGHTA, CDR2 FQGNSA. CDR3 in amino acids: CASSLGQATRRTAFF. DNA of the CDR3: TGTGCCAGCAGCTTGGGACAGGCGACCCGGAGGACAGCTTTCTTT.

This clone was recorded a few times. The chain is built from TRBV11-2 and TRBJ1-1, with TRBD1 identical over 8 bases. V shed 4 bases and J 5 bases; nucleotides not matched to a gene: 6. The CDR3 length is 14 residues. Germline assignment: CDR1 SGHAT and CDR2 FQNNGV. CDR3 bases: TGTGCCAGCAGCTCCCAACAGGGGGATACTGAAGCTTTCTTT. This gives the protein CASSSQQGDTEAFF.

This sequence joins TRBV28 and TRBJ2-7, with TRBD2 identical over 11 bases. Germline V gene data show CDR1 as MDHEN and CDR2 as SYDVKM. With 3 bases clipped from V and 0 bases from J, the junction kept 1 base outside the gene matches. CDR3 size: 15 residues. The CDR3 bases are TGTGCCAGCAGTTTTACTAGCGGGAGCTCCTACGAGCAGTACTTC. It encodes CASSFTSGSSYEQYF.

The chain links TRBV30 to TRBJ2-3; unclear D gene. CDR3 length: 13 residues. V lost 3 bases to trimming and J lost 0 bases, with 7 bases between them. From germline, CDR1 is GTSNPN and CDR2 SVGIG (reference sequence). CDR3: CAWSLSSTDTQYF. The CDR3, as DNA: TGTGCCTGGAGCCTTAGCAGCACAGATACGCAGTATTTT.

This clone was seen just once. The chain employs TRBV29-1 and TRBJ1-1; D might be TRBD1 (6 bases). Trimming took off 0 bases at V and 0 bases at J, with 14 bases between the two ends. Germline V gene sequence: CDR1 SQVTM, CDR2 ANQGSEA. CDR3 length: 16 residues. The CDR3 reads CSVEDLTGTMNTEAFF. The CDR3 nucleotides are TGCAGCGTTGAAGACCTGACAGGAACTATGAACACTGAAGCTTTCTTT.

This clone occurred once. V gene TRBV29-1 combines with J gene TRBJ1-1, with D perhaps TRBD1 (6 bases). V was cut by 4 bases and J by 0 bases, with 9 bases left in between. The CDR3 has 13 amino acids. Per the germline V gene, CDR1 is SQVTM and CDR2 is ANQGSEA. This chain's CDR3 is CSVGTAMNTEAFF. As DNA, the CDR3 is TGCAGCGTTGGGACAGCGATGAACACTGAAGCTTTCTTT.

This chain connects TRBV3-1 (or the pseudogene TRBV3-2) to TRBJ2-7; TRBD2 might be the D (6 bases). Germline assignment: CDR1 LGHDT and CDR2 YNNKEL (reference sequence). The length of the CDR3 is 15 residues. V was trimmed by 1 base and J by 3 bases, leaving 13 bases between them. The CDR3 region is CASSQGPRRGYEQYF. The CDR3 bases are TGTGCCAGCAGCCAAGGACCCCGGAGGGGCTACGAGCAGTACTTC.

The chain uses TRBV2 and TRBJ1-2; TRBD1 agrees at 12 bases. The trim removed 6 bases at V and 4 bases at J, leaving 12 bases unmatched. Germline CDR1 reads SNHLY; CDR2 reads FYNNEI. The CDR3 is 17 residues long. The CDR3 loop reads CASSPGTGGAYGYGYTF. The CDR3 coding sequence is TGTGCCAGCAGCCCCGGGACAGGGGGCGCTTACGGCTATGGCTACACCTTC.

CDR3 sequence (DNA): TGTGCCAGCAGCCAAGAGGCGGGAGGGGCAGAGACCCAGTACTTC. It encodes CASSQEAGGAETQYF. The chain is built from TRBV4-2 and TRBJ2-5, with 9 bases identical to TRBD2. Germline V lookup: CDR1 LGHNA, CDR2 YNFKEQ. The CDR3 has 15 amino acids. With 0 bases clipped from V and 4 bases from J, the junction kept 3 bases outside the gene matches.

The chain joins TRBV5-1 to TRBJ1-5; D call uncertain. This CDR3 region has 14 residues. V dropped 0 bases and J dropped 8 bases, with 12 bases sitting between them. Germline assignment: CDR1 SGHRS and CDR2 YFSETQ. The CDR3 reads CASSLAGGKEPQHF. CDR3 in DNA: TGCGCCAGCAGCTTGGCGGGCGGGAAGGAGCCCCAGCATTTT.

The chain carries TRBV24-1 and TRBJ2-1; no definite D call. Germline values: CDR1 KGHDR, CDR2 SFDVKD. CDR3 length equals 11 residues. V lost 5 bases and J lost 4, with 2 bases in between. The CDR3 nucleotides are TGTGCCACCAGTGCTTACAATGAGCAGTTCTTC. It translates to CATSAYNEQFF.

The chain links TRBV7-6 to TRBJ1-4; 12 nucleotides match TRBD1. With V trimmed by 3 bases and J by 9 bases, 2 bases remained unmatched. CDR3 size: 14 residues. Germline V gene sequence: CDR1 SGHVS, CDR2 FNYEAQ. Here the CDR3 reads CASSLGQGAQKLFF. The CDR3, as DNA: TGTGCCAGCAGCTTGGGACAGGGGGCACAAAAACTGTTTTTT.

This clone was counted a single time. The chain recombines TRBV5-1 with TRBJ2-1, with TRBD1 identical over 12 bases. The germline gives CDR1 SGHRS, CDR2 YFSETQ. V shed 0 bases and J 11 bases; nucleotides not matched to a gene: 12. The CDR3 is 17 amino acids. Here the CDR3 reads CASSLGGTGGRTHQQFF. The CDR3 nucleotides are TGCGCCAGCAGCTTGGGCGGGACAGGGGGCCGTACTCATCAGCAGTTCTTC.

The chain recombines TRBV5-1 with TRBJ1-3; D not certain. Germline V CDR1 and CDR2: SGHRS, YFSETQ. The CDR3 runs 16 residues. V lost 0 bases, J lost 0 bases, and 10 bases lay in between. The CDR3 protein is CASSLDSTGSGNTIYF. The CDR3 nucleotides read TGCGCCAGCAGCTTGGATTCTACCGGCTCTGGAAACACCATATATTTT. The whole variable domain, remainder taken from reference TRBV5-1 and TRBJ1-3, is KAGVTQTPRYLIKTRGQQVTLSCSPISGHRSVSWYQQTPGQGLQFLFEYFSETQRNKGNFPGRFSGRQFSNSRSEMNVSTLELGDSALYLCASSLDSTGSGNTIYFGEGSWLTVV.

V gene TRBV19 combines with J gene TRBJ1-3; 8 positions agree with TRBD1. The ends lost 7 bases at V and 1 base at J; junction bases unmatched: 6. There are 15 residues in the CDR3. Germline V gene sequence: CDR1 LNHDA, CDR2 SQIVND (reference sequence). The CDR3 DNA reads as TGTGCCAGTATGGGACAGGCGGGGTCTGGAAACACCATATATTTT. The encoded protein is CASMGQAGSGNTIYF.

The V and J genes are TRBV28 and TRBJ1-3; D is unresolved. CDR3 length: 16 residues. Germline CDR1 reads MDHEN; CDR2 reads SYDVKM. V dropped 8 bases and J dropped 0 bases, with 17 bases sitting between them. The DNA for the CDR3 is TGTGCCAGCCAAACCCCGGGAAAAATCTCTGGAAACACCATATATTTT. Translating it yields CASQTPGKISGNTIYF.

V is TRBV25-1 and J is TRBJ1-3; tentatively, D is TRBD1 (5 bases). V was shortened by 6 bases and J by 0 bases, with 6 bases between the two germline ends. The CDR3 extends over 13 amino acids. Germline V CDR1 and CDR2: MGHDK, SYGVNS. In nucleotides, the CDR3 is TGTGCCAGCAGCAGGGTCTCTGGAAACACCATATATTTT. Translating gives CASSRVSGNTIYF.

The chain combines TRBV4-1 with TRBJ1-5, with D perhaps TRBD1 (5 bases). Germline CDR1 is MGHRA and CDR2 is YSYEKL. The ends were cut back, 3 bases at V and 7 bases at J, with 13 bases in the middle. The CDR3 totals 14 residues. CDR3 sequence reads: CASSQWQGGQPQHF. CDR3 in DNA: TGCGCCAGCAGCCAGTGGCAGGGAGGCCAGCCCCAGCATTTT.

This clone has a single count. The rearrangement links TRBV4-1 to TRBJ1-4; D gene ambiguous. The CDR3 covers 15 residues. Deletions cut 0 bases from V and 3 bases from J, with 8 bases between. Germline V gene sequence: CDR1 MGHRA, CDR2 YSYEKL. The CDR3 DNA is TGCGCCAGCAGCCAAGACCACAGTTCTAATGAAAAACTGTTTTTT. It specifies CASSQDHSSNEKLFF.

The chain recombines TRBV15 with TRBJ2-1; a possible D gene is TRBD1 (6 bases). V lost 0 bases, J lost 3 bases, and 12 bases lay in between. The CDR3 length is 16 residues. Germline lookup yields CDR1 LNHNV and CDR2 YYDKDF (reference sequence). This chain's CDR3 is CATSREGQGNYNEQFF. In nucleotides, the CDR3 is TGTGCCACCAGCAGAGAGGGACAAGGGAACTACAATGAGCAGTTCTTC.

The chain joins TRBV24-1 to TRBJ2-5, with 12 bases matching TRBD2. Germline V lookup: CDR1 KGHDR, CDR2 SFDVKD. This CDR3 has 16 residues. The V and J ends lost 4 bases and 5 bases, in that order; junction bases with no gene match: 7. The CDR3 region is CATSDPTSGSSETQYF. The DNA of the CDR3 is TGTGCCACCAGTGACCCGACTAGCGGGAGCTCGGAGACCCAGTACTTC.

V is TRBV5-1 and J is TRBJ1-5; unclear D gene. Germline V CDR1 and CDR2: SGHRS, YFSETQ. This CDR3 comprises 13 residues. V was pared by 10 bases and J by 0 bases, with 11 bases between. The CDR3 sequence: CAEEGDSNQPQHF. CDR3 nucleotide sequence: TGCGCCGAAGAGGGCGATAGCAATCAGCCCCAGCATTTT.

This clone showed up just once. The rearrangement uses TRBV19 and TRBJ1-1; 9 bases are shared with TRBD1. V lost 6 bases, J lost 5 bases, and 7 bases stayed unmatched. This CDR3 is 14 amino acids long. Per the germline V gene, CDR1 is LNHDA and CDR2 is SQIVND (reference sequence). The CDR3 DNA reads as TGTGCCAGTAGGCCTAACAGGGGGCATACTGAAGCTTTCTTT. Protein sequence: CASRPNRGHTEAFF.

The rearrangement links TRBV24-1 to TRBJ2-2, with D possibly being TRBD2 (5 bases). V was cut by 5 bases and J by 0 bases, with 12 bases left in between. The CDR3 spans 16 residues. Germline CDR1 KGHDR, CDR2 SFDVKD. The CDR3 region is CATSVVGGSNTGELFF. The CDR3 region has the DNA TGTGCCACCAGTGTAGTGGGCGGGTCGAACACCGGGGAGCTGTTTTTT.

The chain joins TRBV9 to TRBJ2-2; 8 bases are a match to TRBD2. Germline V gene sequence: CDR1 SGDLS, CDR2 YYNGEE. V was pared by 4 bases and J by 3 bases, with 5 bases of the junction left unmatched. The CDR3 sequence is 15 residues long. This chain's CDR3 is CASSMGLVHTGELFF. DNA of the CDR3: TGTGCCAGCAGCATGGGACTAGTTCACACCGGGGAGCTGTTTTTT.